This T cell receptor (beta chain) was profiled in a study of blood T cell repertoires in COVID-19 (dated by TCRdb to between 2020 and 2021). In the study overall: The collaborator samples originated in the United States, Italy and Spain and spanned the acute and convalescent phases of COVID-19. The material from the prospective study consisted of cDNA or gDNA derived from T cells, B-cell-depleted T cells, or PBMCs. The repertoires were released in a freely available public database meant as a resource for research on the immune response to SARS-CoV-2. The dataset comprised deeply sampled blood TCRbeta repertoires from subjects exposed to, actively infected with, or recovered from COVID-19. Samples were obtained from the ongoing ImmuneRACE study (first 160 participants) and from about 1,300 subjects provided by 6 global collaborators. The sample metadata nearly always contained a de-identified subject ID, COVID-19 status, age in years and sex. HLA class I and class II types, where available, came from metadata supplied by the sample provider rather than from assay-based typing.

In Seattle, one collaborating source enrolled patients while the infection was active and tracked those patients longitudinally over the course of disease. Each collaborating institution followed its own protocols to collect whole blood in K2EDTA tubes. Collaborator samples were shipped for TCRbeta analysis as frozen whole blood, isolated PBMCs, or DNA extracted from either sample type. To note about this clone: Which antigen it targets is not known. No base qualities exist here, and no much larger clone lies one base off it.

For this chain, trimming is 5 bases at the V end and 13 bases at the J end, and the number of junction bases without a gene match is 17. The CDR3 holds 15 amino acids from the cysteine to the phenylalanine. The sequence is cut down to CDR3 DNA, 45 bases in frame from base 1. CDR1 SGHAT and CDR2 FQNNGV are derived from the germline V gene. TCRbeta CDR3 regions were amplified from genomic DNA by means of the immunoSEQ Assay, a bias-controlled multiplex PCR. The authors' analysis ran thus. Nucleated cell counts per sample were estimated from amplification of reference gene primers within the assay. To quantify the absolute abundance of each unique TCRbeta CDR3 rearrangement, sequence reads were collapsed and filtered. For each sample, productive Simpson clonality was calculated as the square root of Simpson's diversity index across productive rearrangements. Held by TCRdb, this immuneACCESS table contains in-frame sequences only and omits some clones. Under half of the omission traces to an unresolved V gene where checked; the cause of the rest is unknown. For V, J and clone size, that table is used; D and trimming come from the DNA. This sample comprises about half a million clones, 89% of them detected only once. Of the sample, approximately 0.9% is held by the ten largest clones.

Results and caveats for the whole study, not just this receptor: The amount of clinical and demographic metadata varied by source and participant and was provided uncurated.

The sequenced sample was peripheral blood. The receptor was isolated from a man between 18 and 35 years old with COVID-19, enrolled during active disease. Recombination joined TRBV11-2 with TRBJ2-1, with 7 bases matching TRBD2. The CDR3 protein is CASSAGLLDTMSQFF. At the DNA level, the sequence is TGTGCCAGCAGCGCGGGACTATTAGACACAATGAGTCAGTTCTTC.